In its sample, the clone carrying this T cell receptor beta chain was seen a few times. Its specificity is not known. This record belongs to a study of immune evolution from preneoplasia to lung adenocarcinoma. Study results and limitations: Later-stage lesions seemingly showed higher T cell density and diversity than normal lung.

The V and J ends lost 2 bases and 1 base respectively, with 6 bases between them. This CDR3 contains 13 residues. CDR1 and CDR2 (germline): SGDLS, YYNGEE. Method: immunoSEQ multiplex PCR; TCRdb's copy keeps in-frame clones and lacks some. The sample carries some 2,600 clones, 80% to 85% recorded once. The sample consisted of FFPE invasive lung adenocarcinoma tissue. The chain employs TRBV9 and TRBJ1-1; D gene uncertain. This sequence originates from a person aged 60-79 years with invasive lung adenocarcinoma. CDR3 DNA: TGTGCCAGCAGCGTGCAGGCGAACACTGAAGCTTTCTTT. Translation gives CASSVQANTEAFF. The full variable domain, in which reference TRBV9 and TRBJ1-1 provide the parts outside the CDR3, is DSGVTQTPKHLITATGQRVTLRCSPRSGDLSVYWYQQSLDQGLQFLIQYYNGEERAKGNILERFSAQQFPDLHSELNLSSLELGDSALYFCASSVQANTEAFFGQGTRLTVV.